Below are 32 T cell receptor beta chains sequenced from a single sample in a study of shared clonotypes between healthy human individuals. The method was immunoSEQ multiplex PCR; TCRdb's version includes in-frame clones alone and lacks a portion of them. The sample lists some 2,500,000 clones, 93% occurring once. The specimen was naive CD4+ T cells from PBMCs. This sample's subset: CD45RA+ positively selected. Receptor source: a young man in good health. Some clones in this sample may be carry-over from other donors' samples.

The chain links TRBV6-5 to TRBJ1-5; possible D gene TRBD1, 5 bases. Germline CDR1 is MNHEY and CDR2 is SVGAGI. CDR3 size: 15 residues. Trimming removed 6 bases from V and 0 bases from J, with 12 bases in between. The CDR3 DNA follows: TGTGCCAGCAGGCCGGGGCCGAATAGCAATCAGCCCCAGCATTTT. Its protein is CASRPGPNSNQPQHF.

V usage is TRBV7-9 and J usage is TRBJ2-7; a possible D gene is TRBD1 (6 bases). V was trimmed by 5 bases and J by 3 bases, leaving 11 bases between them. The CDR3 runs to 13 residues. Looked up from germline, CDR1 is SEHNR and CDR2 is FQNEAQ (reference sequence). CDR3 in amino acids: CASSQTDSYEQYF. In DNA form, the CDR3 reads TGTGCCAGCAGCCAAACGGACAGCTACGAGCAGTACTTC.

In DNA form, the CDR3 reads TGTGCCAGCTCACCCCCGATGGGTCGGACTGAAGCTTTCTTT. Protein: CASSPPMGRTEAFF. The chain combines TRBV18 with TRBJ1-1, with no clear D. The CDR3 totals 14 residues. CDR1 KGHSH and CDR2 LQKENI come from the germline V gene. Trimming left V 3 bases short and J 5 bases short, with 13 bases between.

V and J are TRBV6-6 and TRBJ1-5; 7 nucleotides line up with TRBD1. J was trimmed by 4 bases and V by 2 bases; bases with no gene match: 8. This CDR3 contains 16 residues. The germline CDR1 and CDR2 sequences are MNHNY and SVGAGI (reference sequence). The CDR3 DNA reads TGTGCCAGCAGTTACGGGAGCAGGGGGGAAAATCAGCCCCAGCATTTT. This sequence encodes CASSYGSRGENQPQHF.

This clone appeared a single time. This sequence joins TRBV18 and TRBJ1-1; tentatively, D is TRBD1 (5 bases). The ends were cut back, 3 bases at V and 6 bases at J, with 14 bases in the middle. Germline V CDR1 and CDR2: KGHSH, LQKENI. The CDR3 length is 14 residues. The CDR3 sequence is CASSPAYKGPEAFF. CDR3 DNA sequence: TGTGCCAGCTCACCCGCCTATAAGGGACCTGAAGCTTTCTTT. Full variable domain (rest looked up from reference TRBV18 and TRBJ1-1): NAGVMQNPRHLVRRRGQEARLRCSPMKGHSHVYWYRQLPEEGLKFMVYLQKENIIDESGMPKERFSAEFPKEGPSILRIQQVVRGDSAAYFCASSPAYKGPEAFFGQGTRLTVV.

This clone was recorded only once. This chain links TRBV15 with TRBJ2-5, with 10 nucleotides matching TRBD2. The J segment lost 4 bases and the V segment lost 1 base, leaving 9 bases of the junction unmatched. The CDR3 is made up of 17 amino acids. Germline V CDR1 and CDR2: LNHNV, YYDKDF (reference sequence). In nucleotides, the CDR3 is TGTGCCACCAGCAGAGGGATAGCAGCGGGAGGGCGAGAGACCCAGTACTTC. Translating it yields CATSRGIAAGGRETQYF. Complete variable domain (other parts from reference TRBV15 and TRBJ2-5): DAMVIQNPRYQVTQFGKPVTLSCSQTLNHNVMYWYQQKSSQAPKLLFHYYDKDFNNEADTPDNFQSRRPNTSFCFLDIRSPGLGDTAMYLCATSRGIAAGGRETQYFGPGTRLLVL.

The V gene is TRBV2, the J gene TRBJ1-1, with TRBD1 as a possible D gene (5 bases). This CDR3 has 14 residues. CDR1 SNHLY and CDR2 FYNNEI come from the germline V gene. V lost 4 bases to trimming and J lost 1 base, with 10 bases between them. The CDR3 DNA reads as TGTGCCAGCAGTGTCGGGGCCACGAACACTGAAGCTTTCTTT. Protein: CASSVGATNTEAFF.

V usage is TRBV30 and J usage is TRBJ1-2; tentative D call: TRBD1 (5 bases). Trimming removed 3 bases from V and 2 bases from J, with 19 bases in between. CDR1 is GTSNPN and CDR2 is SVGIG in the germline V gene (reference sequence). The CDR3 consists of 16 residues. CDR3 loop: CAWSKLHWGINYGYTF. The CDR3 DNA reads as TGTGCCTGGAGCAAACTACATTGGGGGATAAACTATGGCTACACCTTC.

The chain combines TRBV5-1 with TRBJ2-1; the D is unclear. In germline, CDR1 is SGHRS, CDR2 YFSETQ. The CDR3 sequence is 14 residues long. Trimming took 5 bases from V and 6 from J, leaving 15 bases between them. CDR3 loop: CASSSTAVSNEQFF. CDR3 bases: TGCGCCAGCAGTTCGACCGCCGTCTCCAATGAGCAGTTCTTC.

This chain uses TRBV5-1 with TRBJ2-3; D is uncertain. The CDR3 has 15 amino acids. V gave up 1 base and J gave up 0 bases, with 9 bases separating them. Germline CDR1 SGHRS, CDR2 YFSETQ. The CDR3 is CASSLRWISTDTQYF. The DNA of the CDR3 is TGCGCCAGCAGCTTGAGGTGGATTAGCACAGATACGCAGTATTTT.

The chain couples TRBV4-2 to TRBJ2-6; D gene ambiguous. With 1 base removed from V and 0 bases from J, the gap between germline ends came to 16 bases. Germline CDR1 reads LGHNA; CDR2 reads YNFKEQ. There are 19 residues in the CDR3. The CDR3 region is CASSQVATTTYSGANVLTF. In nucleotides, the CDR3 is TGTGCCAGCAGCCAAGTGGCTACCACTACTTACTCTGGGGCCAACGTCCTGACTTTC.

The chain links TRBV13 to TRBJ2-3, with 8 bases aligning to TRBD1. The CDR3 consists of 16 residues. Looked up from germline, CDR1 is PRHDT and CDR2 is FYEKMQ (reference sequence). V was clipped by 4 bases and J by 5 bases; unmatched bases: 11. The chain's CDR3 is CASSSRTGPGVDTQYF. The DNA of the CDR3 is TGTGCCAGCAGCTCCAGGACAGGGCCCGGGGTAGATACGCAGTATTTT.

The chain couples TRBV5-1 to TRBJ1-1; 10 nucleotides agree with TRBD1. Germline V gives CDR1 SGHRS, CDR2 YFSETQ. Germline trimming cut 1 base from V and 2 bases from J; bases unmatched to any gene: 5. The CDR3 is 16 residues long. In DNA, the CDR3 is TGCGCCAGCAGCTTGCAGGGGACAGGGGCAAACACTGAAGCTTTCTTT. Protein product: CASSLQGTGANTEAFF.

The chain links TRBV14 to TRBJ2-5; tentatively, D is TRBD2 (6 bases). The germline V gene has CDR1 SGHDN and CDR2 FVKESK. The CDR3 runs to 15 residues. Deletions cut 2 bases from V and 1 base from J, with 11 bases between. The CDR3 here is CASSQLLGSQETQYF. The CDR3 DNA follows: TGTGCCAGCAGCCAACTTCTCGGGAGCCAAGAGACCCAGTACTTC.

V and J are TRBV6-1 and TRBJ2-7; 9 nucleotides agree with TRBD1. There are 13 residues in the CDR3. CDR1 is MNHNS, CDR2 SASEGT, per germline. The V and J ends lost 2 bases and 11 bases, in that order; junction bases with no gene match: 7. The CDR3 region is CASSEQGQGLEYF. DNA of the CDR3: TGTGCCAGCAGTGAACAGGGACAGGGTCTCGAGTACTTC.

The rearrangement uses TRBV7-2 and TRBJ2-5; 12 positions agree with TRBD2. The CDR3 spans 17 residues. Unmatched junction bases numbered 8, after V lost 1 base and J lost 5 bases. Per germline, CDR1 SGHTA and CDR2 FQGNSA. CDR3 in amino acids: CASSLGLTSGSSETQYF. DNA for the CDR3: TGTGCCAGCAGCTTAGGATTGACTAGCGGGAGCTCGGAGACCCAGTACTTC.

The chain couples TRBV5-6 to TRBJ2-7; D is undetermined. V lost 2 bases to trimming and J lost 6 bases, with 12 bases between them. This CDR3 is 13 amino acids long. Germline loops: CDR1 SGHDT, CDR2 YYEEEE. This chain's CDR3 is CASSFNFRGEQYF. CDR3 DNA sequence: TGTGCCAGCAGCTTCAATTTTCGTGGCGAGCAGTACTTC.

The rearrangement uses TRBV5-1 and TRBJ1-2; D gene uncertain. The V gene's germline CDR1 is SGHRS and CDR2 YFSETQ. The V end was cut by 1 base, the J end by 8 bases, with 12 bases between. There are 13 residues in the CDR3. The CDR3 reads CASSLTAPWGYTF. The CDR3 nucleotides are TGCGCCAGCAGCTTGACGGCGCCCTGGGGCTACACCTTC.

The chain recombines TRBV4-2 with TRBJ1-1; D unclear. The V end lost 1 base, the J end lost 2 bases, and 14 bases lay between the germline ends. Germline V gene sequence: CDR1 LGHNA, CDR2 YNFKEQ. The CDR3 is made up of 16 amino acids. The CDR3 coding sequence is TGTGCCAGCAGCCAAGGGGGAGGGTCCGCTAACACTGAAGCTTTCTTT. The encoded protein is CASSQGGGSANTEAFF.

CDR3: CSAPSRDRAYEQYF. Written as DNA, the CDR3 is TGCAGCGCCCCTTCGCGGGACAGGGCCTACGAGCAGTACTTC. The chain links TRBV29-1 to TRBJ2-7, with 9 positions matching TRBD1. V was clipped by 7 bases and J by 2 bases; unmatched bases: 9. CDR3 length: 14 residues. The germline CDR1 and CDR2 sequences are SQVTM and ANQGSEA.

The V and J genes are TRBV7-9 and TRBJ1-1; 8 nucleotides match TRBD1. The ends lost 5 bases at V and 2 bases at J; junction bases unmatched: 4. CDR3 length: 14 residues. Looked up from germline, CDR1 is SEHNR and CDR2 is FQNEAQ (reference sequence). CDR3 residues: CASSRDRLNTEAFF. DNA of the CDR3: TGTGCCAGCAGCCGGGACAGGCTTAACACTGAAGCTTTCTTT.

The V and J genes are TRBV29-1 and TRBJ1-1; 7 nucleotides align to TRBD1. Germline assignment: CDR1 SQVTM and CDR2 ANQGSEA. The CDR3 loop spans 13 amino acids. V lost 7 bases and J lost 4; bases outside the gene matches: 9. The CDR3 loop reads CSAGQVGVTEAFF. CDR3 DNA: TGCAGCGCCGGACAGGTCGGGGTCACTGAAGCTTTCTTT.

In this sample, this clone turned up once. The V gene is TRBV28, the J gene TRBJ1-5, with a possible D match to TRBD1 (6 bases). The CDR3 consists of 14 residues. Per the germline V gene, CDR1 is MDHEN and CDR2 is SYDVKM. Between the trimmed V and J ends, which lost 3 bases and 7 bases, there was a span of 13 bases. The CDR3 coding sequence is TGTGCCAGCAGTTTGTCCCACAGGGACCAGCCCCAGCATTTT. This codes for CASSLSHRDQPQHF.

This chain connects TRBV11-1 to TRBJ2-7; 10 positions agree with TRBD1. The CDR3 contains 17 residues. CDR1 is SGHAT, CDR2 FQDESV, per germline (reference sequence). The V and J ends lost 4 bases and 7 bases, in that order; junction bases with no gene match: 16. In DNA, the CDR3 is TGTGCCAGCAGCTCGTACTCCCGGGACAGGGGCCATAGGGAGCAGTACTTC. Encoded protein: CASSSYSRDRGHREQYF.

The V and J genes are TRBV30 and TRBJ1-4; D not resolved. V was cut by 2 bases and J by 5 bases, with 9 bases left in between. The CDR3 has 13 residues. Germline loops: CDR1 GTSNPN, CDR2 SVGIG (reference sequence). The CDR3 region is CAWSSGRNEKLFF. CDR3 in DNA: TGTGCCTGGAGTTCGGGCCGCAATGAAAAACTGTTTTTT. The entire variable domain, with the rest obtained from reference TRBV30 and TRBJ1-4, is as follows: SQTIHQWPATLVQPVGSPLSLECTVEGTSNPNLYWYRQAAGRGLQLLFYSVGIGQISSEVPQNLSASRPQDRQFILSSKKLLLSDSGFYLCAWSSGRNEKLFFGSGTQLSVL.

The chain is built from TRBV30 and TRBJ2-1; a possible D gene is TRBD1 (5 bases). Trimming left V 0 bases short and J 7 bases short, with 25 bases between. The CDR3 runs 18 residues. Germline assignment: CDR1 GTSNPN and CDR2 SVGIG (reference sequence). The CDR3 region is CAWSVHGIVGPTRNEQFF. CDR3 DNA sequence: TGTGCCTGGAGTGTACATGGTATCGTGGGGCCAACGAGGAATGAGCAGTTCTTC.

The V and J genes are TRBV6-6 and TRBJ2-1, with TRBD2 matching over 8 bases. V lost 0 bases to trimming and J lost 12 bases; unmatched junction nucleotides: 7. Germline loops: CDR1 MNHNY, CDR2 SVGAGI (reference sequence). The CDR3 loop spans 14 amino acids. CDR3 DNA sequence: TGTGCCAGCAGTTACTCGGCTAGCGGGCCGGGGCAGTTCTTC. Its protein is CASSYSASGPGQFF.

The chain employs TRBV5-1 and TRBJ1-4; D perhaps matches TRBD1 (5 bases). Per the germline V gene, CDR1 is SGHRS and CDR2 is YFSETQ. CDR3 length equals 16 residues. V was pared by 4 bases and J by 7 bases, with 20 bases between. The DNA for the CDR3 is TGCGCCAGCAGCCCACTGGGGCAGGGTATAGGTGAAAAACTGTTTTTT. It codes for CASSPLGQGIGEKLFF.

The V and J genes are TRBV7-9 and TRBJ1-1; no clear D. Deletions cut 6 bases from V and 0 bases from J, with 8 bases between. The CDR3 has 13 amino acids. Germline CDR1 reads SEHNR; CDR2 reads FQNEAQ (reference sequence). Here the CDR3 DNA reads TGTGCCAGCAGACAAGGAGTGAACACTGAAGCTTTCTTT. Protein: CASRQGVNTEAFF.

This chain joins TRBV28 and TRBJ1-5; no clear D gene. Trimming removed 5 bases from V and 5 bases from J, with 16 bases in between. Germline V CDR1 and CDR2: MDHEN, SYDVKM. This CDR3 comprises 15 residues. The CDR3 nucleotides are TGTGCCAGCAGTCAAAGGGTCGGGTTAGATCAGCCCCAGCATTTT. Protein: CASSQRVGLDQPQHF.

The rearrangement uses TRBV27 and TRBJ2-7; D uncertain. From germline, CDR1 is MNHEY and CDR2 SMNVEV (reference sequence). The CDR3 loop spans 14 amino acids. Trimming removed 4 bases from V and 5 bases from J, with 15 bases in between. The CDR3 region is CASSSRPSGHEQYF. In DNA form, the CDR3 reads TGTGCCAGCAGTTCCCGGCCCAGTGGACACGAGCAGTACTTC.

This chain connects TRBV15 to TRBJ2-7, with 8 bases that match TRBD1. CDR1 LNHNV and CDR2 YYDKDF come from the germline V gene (reference sequence). There are 15 residues in the CDR3. Trimming at V came to 4 bases and at J to 1 base, leaving 6 bases not matched to a gene. The chain's CDR3 is CATSIRQGASYEQYF. The CDR3 DNA reads as TGTGCCACCAGCATAAGGCAGGGGGCGTCCTACGAGCAGTACTTC. Combining the CDR3 with reference TRBV15 and TRBJ2-7 gives the whole variable domain DAMVIQNPRYQVTQFGKPVTLSCSQTLNHNVMYWYQQKSSQAPKLLFHYYDKDFNNEADTPDNFQSRRPNTSFCFLDIRSPGLGDTAMYLCATSIRQGASYEQYFGPGTRLTVT.